These T cell receptor beta chains were read from a single sample in a study of identical twins. TCRdb itself ran the 5' RACE reads through MiXCR, one entry per CDR3 protein. The table lists 1.5 million to 2 million distinct CDR3 sequences, under 35% of them singletons. Source material: cord blood. These receptors were collected from a newborn girl in good health. Each CDR3 is given with its conserved first and last residue. D genes are given only for firm matches. Rows may omit the clone size; those that give it use once, few, many or a size class.

V: TRBV21-1
J: TRBJ2-5
size: -
D: -
CDR3: CASSKVEEIVLGTQYF
DNA: TGTGCCAGCAGCAAAGTCGAAGAGATAGTCCTAGGGACCCAGTACTTC

V: TRBV12-5
J: TRBJ2-5
size: -
D: -
CDR3: CASGLGIQGRETQYF
DNA: TGTGCTAGTGGTTTGGGGATACAGGGTAGAGAGACCCAGTACTTC

V: TRBV6-1
J: TRBJ2-3
size: few
D: TRBD2
CDR3: CASSIGLAESDTQYF
DNA: TGTGCCAGCAGTATAGGACTAGCGGAATCAGATACGCAGTATTTT

V: TRBV20-1
J: TRBJ2-5
size: -
D: TRBD2
CDR3: CSASNERGTQETQYF
DNA: TGCAGTGCTAGTAACGAGCGGGGGACCCAAGAGACCCAGTACTTC

V: TRBV28
J: TRBJ2-5
size: -
D: TRBD1
CDR3: CASSLRQGAWEQYF
DNA: TGTGCCAGCAGTTTACGTCAGGGGGCTTGGGAGCAGTACTTC

V: TRBV10-1
J: TRBJ1-1
size: -
D: -
CDR3: CASSHRLWNTEAFF
DNA: TGCGCCAGCAGTCACAGGCTTTGGAACACTGAAGCTTTCTTT

V: TRBV9
J: TRBJ1-1
size: -
D: TRBD1
CDR3: CASSVEDRWNTEAFF
DNA: TGTGCCAGCAGCGTAGAGGACAGGTGGAACACTGAAGCTTTCTTT

V: TRBV16
J: TRBJ2-1
size: few
D: -
CDR3: CASSQWGSSYNEQFF
DNA: TGTGCCAGCAGCCAATGGGGGAGCTCCTACAATGAGCAGTTCTTC

V: TRBV20-1
J: TRBJ2-4
size: -
D: TRBD1
CDR3: CSAPHVRDRVGEQYF
DNA: TGCAGTGCTCCCCATGTCCGGGACAGGGTGGGGGAGCAGTACTTC

V: TRBV6-7
J: TRBJ1-5
size: few
D: -
CDR3: CASTFRERNQPQHF
DNA: TGTGCCAGCACTTTTCGTGAGCGCAATCAGCCCCAGCATTTT

V: TRBV2
J: TRBJ2-1
size: -
D: -
CDR3: CASSRASWARHNEQLF
DNA: TGTGCCAGCAGTAGAGCTAGCTGGGCCAGGCACAATGAGCAGCTCTTC

V: TRBV20-1
J: TRBJ1-2
size: -
D: -
CDR3: CSARRGRAGYGYTF
DNA: TGCAGTGCTAGGCGGGGCAGGGCAGGCTATGGCTACACCTTC

V: TRBV20-1
J: TRBJ2-7
size: -
D: TRBD1
CDR3: CSARVRTGEQYF
DNA: TGCAGTGCTAGAGTTCGGACAGGGGAGCAGTACTTC

V: TRBV12-3/TRBV12-4
J: TRBJ1-4
size: few
D: -
CDR3: CASRLAVAYEKLFF
DNA: TGTGCCAGCAGATTGGCAGTCGCCTATGAAAAACTGTTTTTT

V: TRBV20-1
J: TRBJ1-2
size: -
D: -
CDR3: CSAGDRYGYTF
DNA: TGCAGTGCTGGGGACCGGTATGGCTACACCTTC

V: TRBV12-3/TRBV12-4
J: TRBJ2-7
size: -
D: TRBD2
CDR3: CASSPSYSGGAYEQYF
DNA: TGTGCCAGCAGTCCTAGCTATAGCGGGGGGGCCTACGAGCAGTACTTC

V: TRBV3-1
J: TRBJ2-3
size: -
D: -
CDR3: CASTFSSTDTQYF
DNA: TGTGCCAGCACCTTTTCTAGCACAGATACGCAGTATTTT

V: TRBV9
J: TRBJ1-1
size: -
D: -
CDR3: CASSAGSAEAFF
DNA: TGTGCCAGCAGCGCCGGGTCGGCCGAAGCTTTCTTT

V: TRBV5-5
J: TRBJ2-3
size: -
D: -
CDR3: CASSSKQSTDTQYF
DNA: TGTGCCAGCAGCTCGAAGCAGAGCACAGATACGCAGTATTTT

V: TRBV28
J: TRBJ1-1
size: few
D: -
CDR3: CASSFMAENTEAFF
DNA: TGTGCCAGCAGTTTTATGGCAGAGAACACTGAAGCTTTCTTT

V: TRBV6-6
J: TRBJ2-7
size: -
D: TRBD1
CDR3: CASSLRQGSGGEQYF
DNA: TGTGCCAGCAGTCTTCGACAGGGCTCAGGGGGCGAGCAGTACTTC

V: TRBV7-9
J: TRBJ2-1
size: -
D: -
CDR3: CASRRLDKAPEQFF
DNA: TGTGCCAGCAGAAGACTAGATAAGGCTCCTGAGCAGTTCTTC

V: TRBV5-1
J: TRBJ1-2
size: -
D: TRBD1
CDR3: CASSLGTGTDGYTF
DNA: TGCGCCAGCAGCCTTGGGACCGGGACAGATGGCTACACCTTC

V: TRBV28
J: TRBJ1-2
size: few
D: -
CDR3: CAIVGPDGYTF
DNA: TGTGCAATCGTTGGACCGGATGGCTACACCTTC

V: TRBV20-1
J: TRBJ2-7
size: few
D: TRBD2
CDR3: CSARLAYNYEQYF
DNA: TGCAGTGCACGACTAGCGTACAACTACGAGCAGTACTTC

V: TRBV28
J: TRBJ2-4
size: -
D: -
CDR3: CASSLKGLLLAKNIQYF
DNA: TGTGCCAGCAGTTTAAAGGGACTCCTTCTAGCCAAAAACATTCAGTACTTC

V: TRBV15
J: TRBJ1-2
size: -
D: TRBD1
CDR3: CATTRDREYGYTF
DNA: TGTGCCACCACGCGGGACAGGGAATATGGCTACACCTTC

V: TRBV20-1
J: TRBJ1-2
size: -
D: -
CDR3: CSASLRVNYGYTF
DNA: TGCAGTGCTAGCCTACGGGTTAACTATGGCTACACCTTC

V: TRBV6-7
J: TRBJ2-7
size: few
D: TRBD1
CDR3: CASTLHRGQSYEQYF
DNA: TGTGCCAGCACACTCCACAGGGGCCAATCCTACGAGCAGTACTTC

V: TRBV7-9
J: TRBJ1-2
size: -
D: TRBD1
CDR3: CASSSGQGAYYGYTF
DNA: TGTGCCAGCAGCTCGGGACAGGGGGCGTACTATGGCTACACCTTC

V: TRBV20-1
J: TRBJ1-5
size: few
D: -
CDR3: CSARDCNRASNQPQHF
DNA: TGCAGTGCTAGAGATTGTAACAGGGCGAGCAATCAGCCCCAGCATTTT

V: TRBV6-2/TRBV6-3
J: TRBJ2-7
size: once
D: TRBD2
CDR3: CASSYSVWTSGASYEQYF
DNA: TGTGCCAGCAGTTACTCTGTTTGGACTAGCGGGGCTTCCTACGAGCAGTACTTC

V: TRBV15
J: TRBJ2-7
size: few
D: TRBD1
CDR3: CATSGDRAYEQYF
DNA: TGTGCCACCAGCGGGGACAGGGCCTACGAGCAGTACTTC

V: TRBV6-1
J: TRBJ2-7
size: few
D: -
CDR3: CASSEYGVGRIYEQYF
DNA: TGTGCCAGCAGTGAATACGGGGTAGGCAGGATCTACGAGCAGTACTTC

V: TRBV20-1
J: TRBJ2-5
size: -
D: TRBD2
CDR3: CSATTGLAGYGETQYF
DNA: TGCAGTGCTACCACGGGACTAGCGGGGTACGGAGAGACCCAGTACTTC

V: TRBV7-2
J: TRBJ1-4
size: few
D: TRBD1
CDR3: CASSLLGQGVATNEKLFF
DNA: TGTGCCAGCAGCTTGTTGGGACAGGGGGTAGCAACTAATGAAAAACTGTTTTTT

V: TRBV4-1
J: TRBJ2-7
size: few
D: -
CDR3: CASSQQQGRGYEQYF
DNA: TGCGCCAGCAGCCAACAACAGGGTAGAGGCTACGAGCAGTACTTC

V: TRBV2
J: TRBJ1-4
size: few
D: -
CDR3: CASSGGRTNEKLFF
DNA: TGTGCCAGCAGTGGGGGGCGGACTAATGAAAAACTGTTTTTT

V: TRBV7-2
J: TRBJ2-3
size: few
D: -
CDR3: CASSLARIGDTQYF
DNA: TGTGCCAGCAGCTTAGCTAGAATAGGGGATACGCAGTATTTT

V: TRBV14
J: TRBJ1-4
size: once
D: -
CDR3: CASSQDASYNEKLFF
DNA: TGTGCCAGCAGCCAAGATGCCAGCTATAATGAAAAACTGTTTTTT

V: TRBV20-1
J: TRBJ1-5
size: many
D: -
CDR3: CSARGSSNQPQHF
DNA: TGCAGTGCTAGGGGGTCCAGCAATCAGCCCCAGCATTTT

V: TRBV2
J: TRBJ1-2
size: few
D: -
CDR3: CASRGVYGYTF
DNA: TGTGCCAGCAGAGGGGTCTATGGCTACACCTTC

V: TRBV7-2
J: TRBJ1-1
size: few
D: -
CDR3: CASSSRGTTEAFF
DNA: TGTGCCAGCAGCTCACGGGGGACCACTGAAGCTTTCTTT

V: TRBV11-3
J: TRBJ2-1
size: -
D: -
CDR3: CASSTRAGHYNEQFF
DNA: TGTGCCAGCAGCACCCGAGCGGGACATTACAATGAGCAGTTCTTC

V: TRBV4-2
J: TRBJ1-4
size: few
D: -
CDR3: CASSQPDRLSNEKLFF
DNA: TGTGCCAGCAGCCAACCTGACAGGCTTTCTAATGAAAAACTGTTTTTT

V: TRBV28
J: TRBJ2-7
size: few
D: -
CDR3: CASCTVPWKHPYEQYF
DNA: TGTGCCAGCTGCACCGTACCTTGGAAGCACCCCTACGAGCAGTACTTC

V: TRBV29-1
J: TRBJ1-4
size: few
D: -
CDR3: CSGTSNEKLFF
DNA: TGCAGCGGGACTTCTAATGAAAAACTGTTTTTT

V: TRBV28
J: TRBJ2-7
size: many
D: -
CDR3: CASSSETGYEQYF
DNA: TGTGCCAGCAGTTCGGAAACAGGATACGAGCAGTACTTC

V: TRBV5-1
J: TRBJ2-7
size: -
D: TRBD2
CDR3: CASSWGLAGAYSYEQYF
DNA: TGCGCCAGCAGCTGGGGACTAGCGGGGGCCTACTCCTACGAGCAGTACTTC

V: TRBV5-1
J: TRBJ2-3
size: -
D: TRBD2
CDR3: CASSLAGDRSDTQYF
DNA: TGCGCCAGCAGCTTAGCGGGAGACCGGTCAGATACGCAGTATTTT

V: TRBV6-5
J: TRBJ2-3
size: -
D: -
CDR3: CASSLYAGNPTQYF
DNA: TGTGCCAGCAGCCTTTACGCCGGAAATCCTACGCAGTATTTT

V: TRBV5-1
J: TRBJ1-5
size: few
D: TRBD1
CDR3: CASSLGFGTGFQPQHF
DNA: TGCGCCAGCAGCTTGGGATTTGGGACAGGGTTTCAGCCCCAGCATTTT

V: TRBV10-1
J: TRBJ2-2
size: -
D: -
CDR3: CASSESTSGELFF
DNA: TGCGCCAGCAGTGAGTCCACCTCCGGGGAGCTGTTTTTT

V: TRBV3-1
J: TRBJ2-3
size: -
D: -
CDR3: CASSQGGSGTSGTQYF
DNA: TGTGCCAGCAGCCAAGGGGGTAGTGGGACCTCTGGTACGCAGTATTTT

V: TRBV20-1
J: TRBJ2-3
size: -
D: TRBD2
CDR3: CSARPLAGASTDTQYF
DNA: TGCAGTGCTAGACCCCTAGCGGGAGCTAGCACAGATACGCAGTATTTT

V: TRBV29-1
J: TRBJ2-2
size: -
D: -
CDR3: CSTWTVGTGELFF
DNA: TGCAGCACTTGGACAGTGGGGACCGGGGAGCTGTTTTTT

V: TRBV4-1
J: TRBJ2-5
size: -
D: TRBD1
CDR3: CASSRTHRDRANEQYF
DNA: TGCGCCAGCAGCCGGACGCACCGGGACAGGGCCAATGAGCAGTACTTC

V: TRBV2
J: TRBJ2-1
size: -
D: -
CDR3: CVSYEGGGKFF
DNA: TGTGTCAGCTATGAGGGGGGAGGAAAGTTCTTC

V: TRBV21-1
J: TRBJ2-5
size: -
D: -
CDR3: CASSKKGGKRTQETQYF
DNA: TGTGCCAGCAGCAAAAAGGGGGGAAAGAGAACGCAAGAGACCCAGTACTTC

V: TRBV29-1
J: TRBJ2-3
size: many
D: -
CDR3: CSVEDGTPTQYF
DNA: TGCAGCGTTGAAGATGGGACACCGACGCAGTATTTT